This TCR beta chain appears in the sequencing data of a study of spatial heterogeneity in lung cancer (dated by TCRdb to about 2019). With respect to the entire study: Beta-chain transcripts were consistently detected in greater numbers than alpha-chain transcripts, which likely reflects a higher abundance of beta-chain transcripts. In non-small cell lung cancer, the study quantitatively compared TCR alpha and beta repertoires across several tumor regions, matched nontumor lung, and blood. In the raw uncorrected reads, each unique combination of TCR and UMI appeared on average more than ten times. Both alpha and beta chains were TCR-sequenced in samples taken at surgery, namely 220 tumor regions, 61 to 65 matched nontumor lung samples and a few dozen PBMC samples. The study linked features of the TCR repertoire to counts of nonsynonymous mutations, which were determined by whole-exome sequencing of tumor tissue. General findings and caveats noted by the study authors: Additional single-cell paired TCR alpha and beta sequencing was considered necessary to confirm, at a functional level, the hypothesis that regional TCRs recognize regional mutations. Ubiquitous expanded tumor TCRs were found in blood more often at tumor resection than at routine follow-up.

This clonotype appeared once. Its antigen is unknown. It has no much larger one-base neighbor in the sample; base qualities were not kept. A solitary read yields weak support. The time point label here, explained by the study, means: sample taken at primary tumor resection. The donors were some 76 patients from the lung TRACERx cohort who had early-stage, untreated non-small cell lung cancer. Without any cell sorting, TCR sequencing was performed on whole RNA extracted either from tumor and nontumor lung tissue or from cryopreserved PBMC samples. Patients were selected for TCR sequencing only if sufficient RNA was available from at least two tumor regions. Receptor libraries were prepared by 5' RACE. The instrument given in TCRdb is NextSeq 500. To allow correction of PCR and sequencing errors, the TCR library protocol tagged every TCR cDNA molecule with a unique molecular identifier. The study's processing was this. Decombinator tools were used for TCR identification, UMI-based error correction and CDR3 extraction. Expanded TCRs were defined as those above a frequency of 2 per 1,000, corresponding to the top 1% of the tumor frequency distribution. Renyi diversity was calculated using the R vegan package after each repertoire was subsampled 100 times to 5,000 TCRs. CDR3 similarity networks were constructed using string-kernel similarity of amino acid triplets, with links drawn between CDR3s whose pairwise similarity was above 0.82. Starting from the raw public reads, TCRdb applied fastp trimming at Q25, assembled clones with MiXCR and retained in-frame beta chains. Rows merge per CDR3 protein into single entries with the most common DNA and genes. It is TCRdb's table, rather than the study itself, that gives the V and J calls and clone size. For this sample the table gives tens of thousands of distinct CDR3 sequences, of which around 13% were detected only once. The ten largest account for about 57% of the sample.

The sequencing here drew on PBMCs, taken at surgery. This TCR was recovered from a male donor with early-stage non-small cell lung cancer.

The CDR3 sequence is CASSFSGTLLGNEQFF. The DNA reads TGTGCCAGCAGCTTTAGCGGGACCCTACTCGGGAATGAGCAGTTCTTC. This chain is built from TRBV7-2 and TRBJ2-1; the central 8 bases match TRBD2. Inclusive of the bounding cysteine and phenylalanine, the CDR3 is 16 residues long. Just the 48-base CDR3 DNA is kept, in frame starting at base 1. From a lookup of the germline V gene, CDR1 and CDR2 are SGHTA and FQGNSA. Here V drops 3 bases and J drops 7 bases, and the junction holds 11 bases not matched to any gene.